What follows are 11 T cell receptor beta chains derived from one specimen sequenced in a study of shared clonotypes between healthy human individuals. Naive CD8 cells comprised CD45RO-negative, CCR7-positively selected cells, excluding terminally differentiated effector memory CD45RA+ cells. TCRdb's table, derived via immunoSEQ multiplex PCR, lists solely in-frame clones and lacks some. The data contain around 1.9 million clones, approximately 94% of them singletons. Material for sequencing was naive CD8+ T cells from PBMCs. The receptors derive from a man between 18 and 29 years old in good health. Some clones in this sample may be carry-over from other donors' samples.

The rearrangement joins TRBV7-6 to TRBJ1-4; TRBD1 might be the D (5 bases). V dropped 5 bases and J dropped 8 bases, with 15 bases sitting between them. CDR1 is SGHVS, CDR2 FNYEAQ, per germline. The CDR3 totals 14 residues. The CDR3 sequence: CASSPGTAREKLFF. DNA of the CDR3: TGTGCCAGCAGCCCGGGGACGGCACGGGAAAAACTGTTTTTT.

The DNA for the CDR3 is TGTGCCAGCTCACCACAAGTGCGGACAGGGGGAGGGCCTTACTACGAGCAGTACTTC. This translates into CASSPQVRTGGGPYYEQYF. V gene TRBV18 combines with J gene TRBJ2-7, with 10 bases aligning to TRBD1. Germline assignment: CDR1 KGHSH and CDR2 LQKENI. CDR3 size: 19 residues. V trimming: 1 base; J trimming: 3 bases; junction bases outside the gene matches: 15.

The chain combines TRBV28 with TRBJ1-1; D is uncertain. The CDR3 has 11 residues. Trimming removed 6 bases from V and 6 bases from J, with 8 bases in between. The germline gives CDR1 MDHEN, CDR2 SYDVKM. CDR3 residues: CASSHGPEAFF. CDR3 nucleotide sequence: TGTGCCAGCAGCCACGGGCCTGAAGCTTTCTTT.

This clone showed up just once. The chain's CDR3 is CASGDIITDTQYF. Written as DNA, the CDR3 is TGTGCCAGCGGAGACATAATCACAGATACGCAGTATTTT. This chain joins TRBV28 and TRBJ2-3; D ambiguous. This CDR3 region has 13 residues. V gave up 8 bases and J gave up 2 bases, with 11 bases separating them. The germline V gene encodes CDR1 MDHEN and CDR2 SYDVKM.

Concerning this clone itself: The germline gene is not matched at one end of the junction; a read error may be the cause. The chain links TRBV11-2 to TRBJ2-5; 14 nucleotides match TRBD2. In germline, CDR1 is SGHAT, CDR2 FQNNGV. This CDR3 has 14 amino acids. In nucleotides, the CDR3 is TGTGCCAGCAGCTCGACTAGCGGGAGGGCCCGCGGGGACTTC. Translating it yields CASSSTSGRARGDF. Drawing the rest from reference TRBV11-2 and TRBJ2-5, the complete variable domain is EAGVAQSPRYKIIEKRQSVAFWCNPISGHATLYWYQQILGQGPKLLIQFQNNGVVDDSQLPKDRFSAERLKGVDSTLKIQPAKLEDSAVYLCASSSTSGRARGDFGPGTRLLVL.

Remarks on this clone: The identical CDR3 is also encoded by other nucleotide sequences in the sample. The chain employs TRBV5-1 and TRBJ2-1; TRBD2 aligns across 10 bases. The CDR3 is made up of 16 amino acids. Trimming cost V 2 bases and J 4 bases; bases outside gene matches: 6. CDR1 SGHRS and CDR2 YFSETQ come from the germline V gene. CDR3 in DNA: TGCGCCAGCAGCTTAGCGTCTAGCGGGAGATACAATGAGCAGTTCTTC. Translated, it gives CASSLASSGRYNEQFF.

The rearrangement links TRBV4-3 to TRBJ1-1, with TRBD1 matching over 9 bases. Trimming at V came to 4 bases and at J to 1 base, leaving 4 bases not matched to a gene. Germline CDR1 and CDR2: LGHNA and YSLEER. The CDR3 is 15 residues long. The CDR3 DNA reads as TGCGCCAGCAGCCGTTACAGGGGGCAGAACACTGAAGCTTTCTTT. This codes for CASSRYRGQNTEAFF.

The chain combines TRBV7-9 with TRBJ1-2; D may be TRBD1 (5 bases). The CDR3 loop spans 15 amino acids. Between the trimmed V and J ends, which lost 5 bases and 7 bases, there was a span of 20 bases. CDR1 and CDR2 (germline): SEHNR, FQNEAQ (reference sequence). CDR3 in amino acids: CASSQAREGHRGYTF. DNA for the CDR3: TGTGCCAGCAGCCAGGCACGGGAGGGGCATCGTGGCTACACCTTC.

The V and J genes are TRBV28 and TRBJ2-7; tentatively, D is TRBD1 (6 bases). In germline, CDR1 is MDHEN, CDR2 SYDVKM. This CDR3 is built from 13 residues. The V gene lost 7 bases and the J gene lost 3 bases, with 13 bases spanning the gap. CDR3 residues: CASKPGTLYEQYF. The CDR3 nucleotides read TGTGCCAGCAAGCCCGGGACACTCTACGAGCAGTACTTC.

The CDR3 DNA follows: TGCAGCGTGACACAACGGGGCCAAGCTTTCTTT. Translation: CSVTQRGQAFF. The chain uses TRBV29-1 and TRBJ1-1; perhaps TRBD1 as D (5 bases). V lost 6 bases, J lost 9 bases, and 14 bases lay in between. Per germline, CDR1 SQVTM and CDR2 ANQGSEA. The length of the CDR3 is 11 residues.

This clone was detected only once. In DNA form, the CDR3 reads TGTGCCAGTAGTGCCGGGACAGGCAAGTATGGCTACACCTTC. Encoded protein: CASSAGTGKYGYTF. The rearrangement uses TRBV19 and TRBJ1-2; 8 nucleotides match TRBD1. V trimming: 5 bases; J trimming: 5 bases; junction bases outside the gene matches: 7. The CDR3 runs to 14 residues. Germline CDR1 LNHDA, CDR2 SQIVND (reference sequence). Together with reference TRBV19 and TRBJ1-2, the CDR3 gives the full variable domain: DGGITQSPKYLFRKEGQNVTLSCEQNLNHDAMYWYRQDPGQGLRLIYYSQIVNDFQKGDIAEGYSVSREKKESFPLTVTSAQKNPTAFYLCASSAGTGKYGYTFGSGTRLTVV.